This passage covers 11 T cell receptor beta chains from one sample sequenced in a study of cytomegalovirus exposure and HLA in healthy donors. The PCR made use of 60 Vbeta and 13 Jbeta primers. Profiling relied on immunoSEQ multiplex PCR, and the TCRdb table lists in-frame clones only, not all of them. The data show about 110,000 clones, 80% to 85% seen once. The sample consisted of PBMCs. The receptors were sampled from an older woman in good health and CMV-seropositive.

The V and J genes are TRBV4-1 and TRBJ1-2, with 9 bases fitting TRBD1. The CDR3 length is 16 residues. With 5 bases clipped from V and 1 base from J, the junction kept 8 bases outside the gene matches. Germline CDR1 is MGHRA and CDR2 is YSYEKL. CDR3 nucleotides: TGCGCCAGCAGCTACGCGGGACAGGGCCTTAACTATGGCTACACCTTC. Residues: CASSYAGQGLNYGYTF.

This clone is deemed medium-sized. Different DNA sequences within this sample yield the same CDR3. The chain recombines TRBV6-1 with TRBJ2-7, with TRBD2 identical over 8 bases. V shed 0 bases, J shed 7 bases, and the junction held 5 bases outside the gene matches. The CDR3 loop spans 14 amino acids. Germline assignment: CDR1 MNHNS and CDR2 SASEGT. The CDR3 here is CASSEARSGGEQYF. The CDR3 nucleotides read TGTGCCAGCAGTGAAGCGCGGTCGGGGGGGGAGCAGTACTTC.

The V gene is TRBV28, the J gene TRBJ1-1; D might be TRBD1 (6 bases). Trimming stripped 6 bases from V and 8 bases from J, with 19 bases between. There are 14 residues in the CDR3. Germline lookup yields CDR1 MDHEN and CDR2 SYDVKM. The CDR3 is CASSRYRDTTEAFF. The CDR3 region has the DNA TGTGCCAGCAGCAGATACAGGGATACTACGGAAGCTTTCTTT.

J is TRBJ2-2 and V is TRBV5-6; the match to TRBD1 covers 7 bases. This CDR3 contains 14 residues. J was trimmed by 5 bases and V by 1 base; bases with no gene match: 2. Per the germline V gene, CDR1 is SGHDT and CDR2 is YYEEEE. CDR3 amino acids: CASSLTGVTGELFF. CDR3 sequence (DNA): TGTGCCAGCAGCTTGACAGGGGTTACCGGGGAGCTGTTTTTT.

This clone showed up just a few times. This chain uses TRBV6-5 with TRBJ2-7, with TRBD1 identical over 8 bases. This CDR3 has 13 residues. In germline, CDR1 is MNHEY, CDR2 SVGAGI. V shed 5 bases, J shed 8 bases, and the junction held 8 bases outside the gene matches. The CDR3 sequence is CASSEGQGKKQYF. CDR3 sequence (DNA): TGTGCCAGCAGTGAAGGACAGGGAAAGAAGCAGTACTTC.

The chain joins TRBV23-1 to TRBJ2-7; TRBD1 agrees at 7 bases. TRBV23-1 is an ORF; its function is uncertain. The CDR3 runs to 15 residues. Trimming took 4 bases from V and 0 from J; bases not matched to a gene: 6. The CDR3 loop is CASSLTGVSSYEQYF. In nucleotides, the CDR3 is TGCGCCAGCAGTCTAACAGGGGTCTCCTCCTACGAGCAGTACTTC.

This clone showed up just a few times. A read error may account for a junction end that differs from germline. The rearrangement uses TRBV4-1 and TRBJ1-1; D is perhaps TRBD1 (5 bases). CDR1 and CDR2 (germline): MGHRA, YSYEKL. The CDR3 extends over 13 amino acids. This chain's CDR3 is CASSPPGGNEAFF. DNA of the CDR3: TGTGCCAGCAGCCCGCCCGGGGGGAATGAAGCTTTCTTT.

This clone has only one observation. This chain uses TRBV5-1 with TRBJ2-3, with 8 positions matching TRBD1. The CDR3 length is 15 residues. V lost 2 bases to trimming and J lost 3 bases; unmatched junction nucleotides: 5. Germline V CDR1 and CDR2: SGHRS, YFSETQ. The CDR3 reads CASSLRTGRTDTQYF. The CDR3 DNA reads TGCGCCAGCAGCTTACGGACAGGGCGGACAGATACGCAGTATTTT.

The genes are TRBV7-3 and TRBJ1-2; weak D call: TRBD1 (5 bases). The CDR3 spans 15 residues. Per the germline V gene, CDR1 is SGHTA and CDR2 is FQGTGA. V gave up 5 bases and J gave up 0 bases, with 13 bases separating them. CDR3 in amino acids: CASSAWGVTNYGYTF. CDR3 bases: TGTGCCAGCAGCGCTTGGGGGGTAACTAACTATGGCTACACCTTC.

V usage is TRBV7-9 and J usage is TRBJ1-3, with a weak D call TRBD1 (6 bases). CDR3 size: 16 residues. Trimming removed 0 bases from V and 3 bases from J, with 12 bases in between. Germline lookup yields CDR1 SEHNR and CDR2 FQNEAQ (reference sequence). CDR3 sequence reads: CASSLAEQGIGNTIYF. Here the CDR3 DNA reads TGTGCCAGCAGCTTAGCGGAACAGGGAATTGGAAACACCATATATTTT.

The V and J genes are TRBV5-1 and TRBJ1-1, with 7 positions matching TRBD1. The CDR3 loop spans 14 amino acids. Germline values: CDR1 SGHRS, CDR2 YFSETQ. With V trimmed by 4 bases and J by 0 bases, 3 bases remained unmatched. CDR3 amino acids: CASSATGVNTEAFF. The CDR3 coding sequence is TGCGCCAGCAGCGCCACAGGGGTGAACACTGAAGCTTTCTTT. The variable domain in full, completed from reference TRBV5-1 and TRBJ1-1, reads KAGVTQTPRYLIKTRGQQVTLSCSPISGHRSVSWYQQTPGQGLQFLFEYFSETQRNKGNFPGRFSGRQFSNSRSEMNVSTLELGDSALYLCASSATGVNTEAFFGQGTRLTVV.